Each of the 10 T cell receptor beta chains below was sequenced from the same sample in a study of T cell changes during pregnancy in multiple sclerosis. The assay was immunoSEQ multiplex PCR, and TCRdb's table has in-frame clones only and misses some. The sample has roughly 76,000 clones, 90% to 95% seen once. Sequenced here: CD4+ T cells from peripheral blood mononuclear cells, sampled in the second trimester of pregnancy. The source is a female donor with multiple sclerosis, enrolled in a pregnancy study.

This chain joins TRBV5-8 and TRBJ2-5, with TRBD1 matching over 10 bases. This CDR3 spans 15 amino acids. V trimming: 1 base; J trimming: 5 bases; junction bases outside the gene matches: 5. Germline V CDR1 and CDR2: SGHTS, YDEGEE. The CDR3 DNA sequence: TGTGCCAGCAGCTTGATGGACAGGGGGATGGAGACCCAGTACTTC. The encoded protein is CASSLMDRGMETQYF.

V is TRBV7-9 and J is TRBJ2-7, with D tentatively TRBD2 (7 bases). The CDR3 spans 13 residues. The germline V gene has CDR1 SEHNR and CDR2 FQNEAQ (reference sequence). Trimming shortened V by 3 bases and J by 5 bases, and 11 bases separated the two germline ends. CDR3 protein: CASSFAGANEQYF. The CDR3, as DNA: TGTGCCAGCAGCTTCGCGGGGGCTAACGAGCAGTACTTC.

V usage is TRBV5-6 and J usage is TRBJ2-2; D unclear. Germline CDR1 reads SGHDT; CDR2 reads YYEEEE. The germline V and J ends were trimmed by 0 bases and 1 base, with 10 bases remaining between them. This CDR3 has 16 residues. In DNA form, the CDR3 reads TGTGCCAGCAGCTTGGTTTTTCGACAGAACACCGGGGAGCTGTTTTTT. Its translation: CASSLVFRQNTGELFF.

The chain employs TRBV10-3 and TRBJ1-5; 8 bases are a match to TRBD1. This CDR3 is built from 12 residues. CDR1 and CDR2 (germline): ENHRY, SYGVKD. The junction had 4 bases not matched to a gene; V was cut back by 8 bases and J by 7 bases. CDR3 in amino acids: CAIGQGGQPQHF. The CDR3 nucleotides read TGTGCCATCGGACAGGGCGGACAGCCCCAGCATTTT.

The genes are TRBV4-2 and TRBJ2-3; 9 bases line up with TRBD2. CDR1 and CDR2 from the germline V gene are LGHNA and YNFKEQ. The CDR3 spans 16 residues. V shed 1 base and J 3 bases; nucleotides not matched to a gene: 5. The CDR3 region is CASSQGSSGKTDTQYF. As DNA, the CDR3 is TGTGCCAGCAGCCAAGGGTCTAGCGGGAAAACAGATACGCAGTATTTT.

J is TRBJ1-5 and V is TRBV19; tentative D call: TRBD1 (5 bases). Per germline, CDR1 LNHDA and CDR2 SQIVND (reference sequence). This CDR3 contains 16 residues. V shed 5 bases and J shed 0 bases, with 14 bases lying between them. The CDR3: CASSGAASYSNQPQHF. CDR3 bases: TGTGCCAGTAGTGGGGCAGCTTCATATAGCAATCAGCCCCAGCATTTT.

This chain joins TRBV7-8 and TRBJ2-7, with 9 bases fitting TRBD2. V dropped 5 bases and J dropped 9; count of bases not matched to a gene: 11. Germline CDR1 reads SGHVS; CDR2 reads FQNEAQ. This CDR3 is built from 14 residues. This chain's CDR3 is CASSARGGAGVQYF. In DNA, the CDR3 is TGTGCCAGCAGCGCACGCGGGGGGGCTGGCGTGCAGTACTTC.

This chain uses TRBV27 with TRBJ2-1, with TRBD1 matching over 9 bases. The CDR3 loop spans 17 amino acids. J lost 0 bases, V lost 6 bases, and 9 bases had no gene match. Germline CDR1 is MNHEY and CDR2 is SMNVEV (reference sequence). The CDR3 DNA is TGTGCCAGCAGCGACCGACAGGGGGTAAGCTCCTACAATGAGCAGTTCTTC. The encoded protein is CASSDRQGVSSYNEQFF.

The chain is built from TRBV7-3 and TRBJ2-2; the D gene is possibly TRBD2 (6 bases). The CDR3 sequence is 15 residues long. The germline V and J ends were trimmed by 2 bases and 1 base, with 8 bases remaining between them. CDR1 is SGHTA, CDR2 FQGTGA, per germline. CDR3 loop: CASSLGGENTGELFF. The DNA for the CDR3 is TGTGCCAGCAGCTTAGGCGGGGAGAACACCGGGGAGCTGTTTTTT. Variable domain in full (rest from reference TRBV7-3 and TRBJ2-2): GAGVSQTPSNKVTEKGKYVELRCDPISGHTALYWYRQSLGQGPEFLIYFQGTGAADDSGLPNDRFFAVRPEGSVSTLKIQRTERGDSAVYLCASSLGGENTGELFFGEGSRLTVL.

The rearrangement uses TRBV5-1 and TRBJ2-1, with 8 bases matching TRBD2. Germline V gene data show CDR1 as SGHRS and CDR2 as YFSETQ. The CDR3 totals 16 residues. V was clipped by 0 bases and J by 2 bases; unmatched bases: 4. The CDR3 here is CASSLVVAGTYNEQFF. For the CDR3, the DNA is TGCGCCAGCAGCTTGGTGGTAGCGGGGACCTACAATGAGCAGTTCTTC.